This T cell receptor (beta chain) emerged from a study of T cell responses to AZD1222 COVID-19 vaccine. Findings and limits, study-wide: Two AZD1222 doses significantly raised spike-specific TCR breadth and depth over controls. The donors showed a predominance of white British ancestry and of females, with possible underestimation of clonal diversity. Only six AZD1222 recipients tested seropositive at baseline. Along spike, vaccine-associated CD4 TCRs were found throughout, with dominance at 160-218 and 743-854.

TCRdb's copy holds only in-frame clones and misses some; the assay was immunoSEQ multiplex PCR. Here the sample spans 90,000 to 140,000 clones, about 88% being singletons. Points on this clone: The antigen remains unidentified.

This TCR was recovered from an adult in good health. The material sequenced was peripheral blood, taken on day 0 of AZD1222 vaccination.

The CDR3, as DNA: TGTGCCCAACCAGGGACCGATAATTCACCCCTCCACTTT. Its translation is CAQPGTDNSPLHF. The chain uses TRBV30 and TRBJ1-6; a possible D gene is TRBD1 (5 bases). Between the trimmed V and J ends, which lost 8 bases and 5 bases, there was a span of 13 bases. Per germline, CDR1 GTSNPN and CDR2 SVGIG (reference sequence). This CDR3 comprises 13 residues. The complete variable domain, with remaining parts taken from reference TRBV30 and TRBJ1-6, reads SQTIHQWPATLVQPVGSPLSLECTVEGTSNPNLYWYRQAAGRGLQLLFYSVGIGQISSEVPQNLSASRPQDRQFILSSKKLLLSDSGFYLCAQPGTDNSPLHFGNGTRLTVT.